The 22 T cell receptor beta chains below all came from one sample that was sequenced in a study of blood T cell repertoires in COVID-19. Produced via immunoSEQ multiplex PCR; TCRdb's table is partial and in-frame only. The sample has roughly 300,000 clones, around 87% seen once. Sequenced sample: peripheral blood. These receptors were taken from a woman in her forties or fifties who had recovered from COVID-19.

The J gene is TRBJ1-1, the V gene TRBV11-2; no clear D gene. Germline CDR1 and CDR2: SGHAT and FQNNGV. This CDR3 region has 14 residues. V was cut by 2 bases and J by 1 base, with 8 bases left in between. CDR3 DNA sequence: TGTGCCAGCAGCTTACAGCGGGGGAACACTGAAGCTTTCTTT. Amino acid sequence: CASSLQRGNTEAFF.

This clone has a handful of counts. J is TRBJ2-7 and V is TRBV5-1; 7 bases agree with TRBD1. The length of the CDR3 is 14 residues. The ends lost 0 bases at V and 3 bases at J; junction bases unmatched: 3. CDR1 SGHRS and CDR2 YFSETQ come from the germline V gene. The CDR3 sequence: CASSLAQGVYEQYF. The CDR3 DNA follows: TGCGCCAGCAGCTTGGCGCAGGGGGTCTACGAGCAGTACTTC.

The CDR3 here is CASNSKTVSGANVLTF. The CDR3 coding sequence is TGTGCCAGTAACTCAAAGACTGTCTCTGGGGCCAACGTCCTGACTTTC. The rearrangement uses TRBV19 and TRBJ2-6; D is unresolved. The CDR3 consists of 16 residues. V dropped 7 bases and J dropped 0 bases, with 13 bases sitting between them. Per germline, CDR1 LNHDA and CDR2 SQIVND (reference sequence).

The chain recombines TRBV13 with TRBJ1-6; TRBD1 aligns across 10 bases. Losses at the gene ends were 5 bases for V and 10 bases for J; bases not matched to a gene: 5. Germline V gene data show CDR1 as PRHDT and CDR2 as FYEKMQ (reference sequence). CDR3 size: 14 residues. The CDR3 reads CASSLDRGFSPLHF. The CDR3 coding sequence is TGTGCCAGCAGCCTGGACAGGGGGTTCTCACCCCTCCACTTT.

The chain links TRBV7-3 to TRBJ2-1, with 9 nucleotides matching TRBD1. The V and J ends lost 3 bases and 9 bases, in that order; junction bases with no gene match: 9. The CDR3 consists of 15 residues. CDR1 is SGHTA and CDR2 is FQGTGA in the germline V gene. DNA of the CDR3: TGTGCCAGCAGCTTGACCCGGACAGGGGACGGTGAGCAGTTCTTC. Its protein product is CASSLTRTGDGEQFF.

Only one count was recorded for this clone. This rearrangement joins TRBV20-1 to TRBJ1-5, with D unclear. CDR1 is DFQATT and CDR2 is SNEGSKA in the germline V gene (reference sequence). This CDR3 comprises 11 residues. V lost 4 bases, J lost 11 bases, and 12 bases lay in between. The CDR3 is CSATLREAQHF. The DNA of the CDR3 is TGCAGTGCTACCTTAAGGGAGGCCCAGCATTTT.

V and J are TRBV24-1 and TRBJ2-5; 7 bases line up with TRBD2. CDR1 and CDR2 from the germline V gene are KGHDR and SFDVKD. V was pared by 5 bases and J by 5 bases, with 1 base of the junction left unmatched. The CDR3 is 12 residues long. The CDR3: CATSGLAETQYF. The CDR3 DNA reads as TGTGCCACCAGTGGACTAGCTGAGACCCAGTACTTC.

There are a few counts of this clone. The genes are TRBV7-2 and TRBJ1-5; D is uncertain. CDR3 length equals 15 residues. V was cut by 1 base and J by 0 bases, with 7 bases left in between. The germline V gene has CDR1 SGHTA and CDR2 FQGNSA. CDR3 sequence reads: CASSLVINSNQPQHF. The CDR3 nucleotides are TGTGCCAGCAGCTTAGTTATAAATAGCAATCAGCCCCAGCATTTT.

The J gene is TRBJ2-7, the V gene TRBV7-3, with 8 positions matching TRBD2. The V gene's germline CDR1 is SGHTA and CDR2 FQGTGA. V lost 2 bases, J lost 5 bases, and 8 bases stayed unmatched. The CDR3 is 15 amino acids. The CDR3 reads CASSLGSSGWNEQYF. In DNA, the CDR3 is TGTGCCAGCAGCTTAGGGTCTAGCGGGTGGAACGAGCAGTACTTC.

The chain is built from TRBV28 and TRBJ2-2; 7 bases are shared with TRBD1. Unmatched junction bases numbered 3, after V lost 4 bases and J lost 4 bases. From germline, CDR1 is MDHEN and CDR2 SYDVKM. The CDR3 is 14 amino acids. CDR3 loop: CASSSGQPTGELFF. CDR3 coding DNA: TGTGCCAGCAGTTCGGGACAGCCCACCGGGGAGCTGTTTTTT.

The sample holds one count of this clone. The chain carries TRBV21-1 and TRBJ1-5; the tabulated D call, TRBD1, remains unverified against the DNA. TRBV21-1 is given as a pseudogene. The CDR3 consists of 14 residues. The CDR3 bases are TGTGCCAGCAGCACTACCACAGGGAACCAGCCCCAGCATTTT. It yields the protein CASSTTTGNQPQHF.

For this clone: The sample has other DNA sequences that encode this CDR3 too. The chain is built from TRBV7-2 and TRBJ1-1; D is ambiguous. Germline V gene lookup returns CDR1 SGHTA and CDR2 FQGNSA. The CDR3 length is 14 residues. V gave up 1 base and J gave up 4 bases, with 10 bases separating them. The CDR3: CASSLVPEGTEAFF. CDR3 in DNA: TGTGCCAGCAGCTTAGTACCGGAGGGCACTGAAGCTTTCTTT. Full variable domain (missing parts from reference TRBV7-2 and TRBJ1-1): GAGVSQSPSNKVTEKGKDVELRCDPISGHTALYWYRQSLGQGLEFLIYFQGNSAPDKSGLPSDRFSAERTGGSVSTLTIQRTQQEDSAVYLCASSLVPEGTEAFFGQGTRLTVV.

The V and J genes are TRBV28 and TRBJ1-5; TRBD1 matches at 7 bases. CDR1 is MDHEN, CDR2 SYDVKM, per germline. V shed 8 bases, J shed 7 bases, and the junction held 14 bases outside the gene matches. This CDR3 is built from 15 residues. The CDR3 nucleotides are TGTGCCAGCGGATTAAACAGGGGAAGCGGCCAGCCCCAGCATTTT. The encoded protein is CASGLNRGSGQPQHF.

This clone was found a few times. The genes are TRBV7-2 and TRBJ2-1; D possibly corresponds to TRBD2 (5 bases). The germline V gene encodes CDR1 SGHTA and CDR2 FQGNSA. V lost 1 base to trimming and J lost 3 bases, with 10 bases between them. The CDR3 spans 15 residues. CDR3 residues: CASSLGYGIYNEQFF. As DNA, the CDR3 is TGTGCCAGCAGCTTAGGTTACGGGATCTACAATGAGCAGTTCTTC.

V and J are TRBV5-1 and TRBJ1-2; D unclear. Germline CDR1 SGHRS, CDR2 YFSETQ. The CDR3 consists of 15 residues. The V gene lost 0 bases and the J gene lost 0 bases, with 9 bases spanning the gap. CDR3 amino acids: CASSLDRRSNYGYTF. The DNA for the CDR3 is TGCGCCAGCAGCTTGGATCGCAGGTCTAACTATGGCTACACCTTC.

This rearrangement joins TRBV5-5 to TRBJ2-5, with 8 bases identical to TRBD1. The CDR3 length is 14 residues. J gave up 3 bases and V 4 bases, and 5 bases lay outside the gene matches. The germline CDR1 and CDR2 sequences are SGHKS and YYEKEE (reference sequence). CDR3 in DNA: TGTGCCAGCAGCCGCAGGGGGCTAGAAGAGACCCAGTACTTC. Protein sequence: CASSRRGLEETQYF.

This sequence joins TRBV11-3 and TRBJ2-3, with 8 bases identical to TRBD1. The CDR3 is 15 amino acids. V lost 3 bases to trimming and J lost 6 bases; unmatched junction nucleotides: 8. Germline values: CDR1 SGHNT, CDR2 YENEEA. As DNA, the CDR3 is TGTGCCAGCAGCTTGACAGGGGCAAGAGGTGATACGCAGTATTTT. Protein product: CASSLTGARGDTQYF.

This chain joins TRBV28 and TRBJ2-1, with a possible D match to TRBD1 (6 bases). Germline-derived CDR1 and CDR2 are MDHEN and SYDVKM. Trimming left V 2 bases short and J 6 bases short, with 14 bases between. The CDR3 contains 15 residues. CDR3 amino acids: CASSLGGSIPNEQFF. Written as DNA, the CDR3 is TGTGCCAGCAGTTTAGGGGGCAGCATCCCCAATGAGCAGTTCTTC.

V gene TRBV4-1 combines with J gene TRBJ2-5; no firm D call. Per the germline V gene, CDR1 is MGHRA and CDR2 is YSYEKL. V lost 0 bases, J lost 2 bases, and 10 bases lay in between. This CDR3 has 15 residues. For the CDR3, the DNA is TGCGCCAGCAGCCAAGAGTTGATGCGGCAAGAGACCCAGTACTTC. Translation: CASSQELMRQETQYF.

The chain links TRBV7-6 to TRBJ2-6, with D tentatively TRBD1 (5 bases). Germline assignment: CDR1 SGHVS and CDR2 FNYEAQ. The ends were cut back, 6 bases at V and 3 bases at J, with 6 bases in the middle. The CDR3 has 13 residues. CDR3 residues: CASSTGGANVLTF. Here the CDR3 DNA reads TGTGCCAGCAGTACAGGTGGGGCCAACGTCCTGACTTTC.

This chain connects TRBV7-6 to TRBJ2-5; D may be TRBD1 (5 bases). Germline CDR1 is SGHVS and CDR2 is FNYEAQ. Trimming pared 4 bases from V and 2 bases from J, leaving 17 bases between. There are 16 residues in the CDR3. The CDR3 here is CASSSRFRAEQETQYF. The CDR3, as DNA: TGTGCCAGCAGCTCTAGATTCAGGGCGGAACAAGAGACCCAGTACTTC.

The chain recombines TRBV27 with TRBJ2-3; TRBD2 might be the D (6 bases). This CDR3 is built from 16 residues. CDR1 and CDR2 from the germline V gene are MNHEY and SMNVEV (reference sequence). Trimming took off 7 bases at V and 0 bases at J, with 17 bases between the two ends. The CDR3 region is CASKRPTGVSTDTQYF. For the CDR3, the DNA is TGTGCCAGCAAGAGGCCTACGGGAGTAAGCACAGATACGCAGTATTTT.